This T cell receptor beta chain derives from a study of T cell changes during pregnancy in multiple sclerosis. This CDR3 is 16 amino acids long. The germline V and J ends were trimmed by 5 bases and 2 bases, with 17 bases remaining between them. Per the germline V gene, CDR1 is SGHDT and CDR2 is YYEEEE. Sequenced by immunoSEQ multiplex PCR; TCRdb stores in-frame clones only, minus some. The profile covers tens of thousands of clones, with approximately 90% appearing a single time and 0.65% to 0.85% taken by the ten largest. The chain recombines TRBV5-6 with TRBJ2-1, with D maybe TRBD2 (6 bases). This receptor was taken from a female donor in good health, enrolled as a control in a pregnancy study. This sample comprised CD4+ T cells from peripheral blood mononuclear cells, obtained in the first trimester of pregnancy. The CDR3 reads CASSEGYGGAYNEQFF. In DNA form, the CDR3 reads TGTGCCAGCAGTGAGGGGTATGGCGGGGCCTACAATGAGCAGTTCTTC.